This TCR beta chain was obtained from a study of control samples from healthy donors and cancer patients. The data were produced by immunoSEQ multiplex PCR, yet TCRdb's version contains in-frame clones alone and is incomplete. The table shows under 200,000 clones, with around 96% occurring only once. This CDR3 comprises 16 residues. Germline V gene data show CDR1 as LGHNT and CDR2 as FRNRAP. V was shortened by 0 bases and J by 5 bases, with 16 bases between the two germline ends. This TCR derives from a woman aged 40-49 years in good health. This chain connects TRBV12-5 to TRBJ1-2; the D is unclear. The sample comprised blood. CDR3 DNA sequence: TGTGCTAGTGGTTTGGTACTTCCGGGCCTCTCTTATGGCTACACCTTC. The encoded protein is CASGLVLPGLSYGYTF.